The present TCR beta chain was sequenced within a study of cytomegalovirus exposure and HLA in healthy donors. The PCR used 60 Vbeta and 13 Jbeta primers. Per the authors' pipeline: Approximately 11 million of tens of millions of unique TCR beta chains were shared, per a later count. Some clones are missing from TCRdb's copy, which holds only in-frame ones; the method was immunoSEQ multiplex PCR. V, J and clone size were drawn from that table, and D and trimming were deduced from the DNA. This table holds some 140,000 clones, under 80% found once. Findings and caveats of the study: Overall, 164 TCR beta chains were annotated as cytomegalovirus-associated. According to an earlier analysis, most TCR beta V segments yielded productive rearrangements about 87% or about 30% of the time. Indistinguishability led to the exclusion of some V segments, TRBV6-2 and TRBV6-3 included.

With respect to this clone: Its target is not known.

The V gene end was trimmed by 5 bases and the J gene end by 1 base; junction bases not matched to a gene: 13. CDR1 is KGHSH and CDR2 is LQKENI in the germline V gene. This CDR3 spans 18 amino acids. This sequence originates from a man between 18 and 29 years old in good health and CMV-seropositive. Material for sequencing was PBMCs. V and J are TRBV18 and TRBJ2-4; 8 nucleotides match TRBD2. The CDR3 here is CASSALAATGLAKNIQYF. The CDR3 nucleotides are TGTGCCAGCTCAGCACTAGCGGCCACGGGCTTGGCCAAAAACATTCAGTACTTC.